This is a list of T cell receptor beta chains from one sample in a study of T cell repertoires in cytomegalovirus infection. TCRdb reprocessed the reads with MiXCR, giving one entry per CDR3 protein. The table records around 530,000 distinct CDR3 sequences, 16% of them present only once. Sequences were obtained from CD8+ T cells from PBMCs. Receptors were obtained from a human donor in good health (CMV status not recorded). Some clones in this sample may be carry-over from other donors' samples. The CDR3 runs from the conserved cysteine through the conserved F or W. The D gene is left open where the match is weak. Not every row has a clone size; where given, it reads once, few, many or a size class.

TRBV19	-	-	TRBJ1-2	CASSIGPINYGYTF	TGTGCCAGTAGTATTGGGCCGATTAACTATGGCTACACCTTC
TRBV29-1	-	few	TRBJ2-7	CSVEEPGLGDEQYF	TGCAGCGTTGAAGAGCCCGGACTCGGCGACGAGCAGTACTTC
TRBV4-1	-	-	TRBJ2-5	CASSQVPRAETQYF	TGCGCCAGCAGCCAAGTTCCTAGGGCGGAGACCCAGTACTTC
TRBV6-5	-	many	TRBJ1-2	CASSSMTASNYGYTF	TGTGCCAGCAGTTCGATGACAGCTTCCAACTATGGCTACACCTTC
TRBV27	-	many	TRBJ2-1	CASSLAPGGPKYNEQFF	TGTGCCAGCAGTTTGGCCCCCGGGGGCCCCAAGTACAATGAGCAGTTCTTC
TRBV27	-	few	TRBJ1-4	CASSLNREREKLFF	TGTGCCAGCAGTTTAAACAGGGAGCGGGAAAAACTGTTTTTT
TRBV27	TRBD1	-	TRBJ2-7	CASGTGAYEQYF	TGTGCCAGCGGGACAGGGGCATACGAGCAGTACTTC
TRBV12-3/TRBV12-4	-	-	TRBJ1-1	CASSFIGEAFF	TGTGCCAGCAGTTTTATCGGGGAAGCTTTCTTT
TRBV7-9	TRBD2	many	TRBJ2-1	CASSSGTSGTEQFF	TGTGCCAGCAGCTCCGGGACTAGCGGGACTGAGCAGTTCTTC
TRBV7-9	TRBD1	many	TRBJ2-7	CASSLPTGGYEQYF	TGTGCCAGCAGCCTTCCGACAGGGGGCTACGAGCAGTACTTC
TRBV6-1	-	many	TRBJ1-5	CASSEVMAINQPQHF	TGTGCCAGCAGTGAAGTTATGGCAATCAATCAGCCCCAGCATTTT
TRBV2	TRBD1	-	TRBJ1-1	CASRKPGQGLFGAFF	TGTGCCAGCAGAAAACCGGGACAGGGGCTTTTCGGAGCTTTCTTT
TRBV2	-	-	TRBJ1-1	CASGGQRAFF	TGTGCCAGCGGGGGACAACGAGCTTTCTTT